A single sample gave rise to the 5 T cell receptor beta chains below, sequenced in a study of OX40 agonist ivuxolimab in advanced cancers. Generated by immunoSEQ multiplex PCR, the TCRdb table keeps only in-frame clones and is missing some. The repertoire consists of tens of thousands of clones, with 65% to 85% occurring once and the leading ten covering 4.6%. The sequenced sample was CD4+ or CD8+ T cells sorted from blood, obtained in a trial of the OX40 agonist ivuxolimab. These TCRs come from an adult with an advanced solid tumor such as melanoma, head and neck, liver or kidney cancer.

This chain joins TRBV6-1 and TRBJ1-2; D is uncertain. Trimming took off 0 bases at V and 0 bases at J, with 11 bases between the two ends. Germline lookup yields CDR1 MNHNS and CDR2 SASEGT. This CDR3 is 16 amino acids long. Written as DNA, the CDR3 is TGTGCCAGCAGTGAAGCAGTACGGACGGCTAACTATGGCTACACCTTC. It is translated as CASSEAVRTANYGYTF.

The chain uses TRBV7-4 and TRBJ1-4; the D gene is possibly TRBD1 (5 bases). V dropped 3 bases and J dropped 5 bases, with 10 bases sitting between them. This CDR3 is built from 14 residues. CDR1 and CDR2 from the germline V gene are SGHVT and SQSDAQ. CDR3 DNA sequence: TGTGCCAGCAGCTTGACACAGGTCAATGAAAAACTGTTTTTT. Its translation: CASSLTQVNEKLFF.

The J gene is TRBJ2-2, the V gene TRBV10-3, with no clear D. The CDR3 covers 14 residues. Germline V gene sequence: CDR1 ENHRY, CDR2 SYGVKD. With 5 bases removed from V and 4 bases from J, the gap between germline ends came to 11 bases. CDR3 amino acids: CAISRAGGTGELFF. DNA of the CDR3: TGTGCCATCAGTCGGGCCGGCGGCACCGGGGAGCTGTTTTTT.

In this sample, this clone turned up a few times. V and J are TRBV1 and TRBJ2-1; TRBD2, as called in the table, went unchecked against the DNA. TRBV1 is labeled a pseudogene. CDR3 length: 13 amino acids. CDR3 in DNA: TGCACCAGCAGCAGGCTAGCCGACAATGAGCAGTTCTTC. Its translation: CTSSRLADNEQFF.

The chain recombines TRBV19 with TRBJ1-1; D might be TRBD1 (6 bases). This CDR3 region has 14 residues. Germline V CDR1 and CDR2: LNHDA, SQIVND (reference sequence). Trimming shortened V by 5 bases and J by 1 base, and 11 bases separated the two germline ends. CDR3 nucleotides: TGTGCCAGTAGTGCACAGGGCGAGAACACTGAAGCTTTCTTT. Residues: CASSAQGENTEAFF.